These 25 T cell receptor beta chains originate from one sample sequenced in a study of control samples from healthy donors and cancer patients (TCRdb year 2020). Receptors were amplified or captured by the immunoSEQ multiplex PCR assay. In TCRdb, the immuneACCESS table is reduced to in-frame sequences with V and J assigned. These tables do not hold every clone; where another copy was compared, an unresolved V gene accounts for under half, and the others remain unexplained. For this sample there are approximately 58,000 clones; around 87% appear just once. More than 9.5% of the sample rests with the top ten. Specimen: PBMCs. These receptors all stem from an older woman with lung cancer.

V and J are TRBV5-1 and TRBJ2-7; D possibly corresponds to TRBD1 (7 bases). CDR1 and CDR2 (germline): SGHRS, YFSETQ. The CDR3 extends over 15 amino acids. Trimming took 2 bases from V and 4 from J, leaving 16 bases between them. The CDR3 nucleotides read TGCGCCAGCAGCTTCTCAGGGGGGCACGGATACGAGCAGTACTTC. Its protein is CASSFSGGHGYEQYF.

The chain joins TRBV27 to TRBJ2-1; D is ambiguous. Germline lookup yields CDR1 MNHEY and CDR2 SMNVEV (reference sequence). This CDR3 is 13 amino acids long. Between the trimmed V and J ends, which lost 4 bases and 15 bases, there was a span of 19 bases. CDR3 region: CASSYSAIPGLFF. CDR3 in DNA: TGTGCCAGCAGTTACTCGGCCATACCTGGGCTGTTCTTC.

This clone was seen once. The rearrangement joins TRBV2 to TRBJ1-2; D might be TRBD1 (5 bases). The V end lost 10 bases, the J end lost 3 bases, and 12 bases lay between the germline ends. The CDR3 runs to 12 residues. Germline V CDR1 and CDR2: SNHLY, FYNNEI. This CDR3 reads CATRLGDYGYTF. The CDR3 coding sequence is TGTGCCACACGCCTGGGGGACTATGGCTACACCTTC.

This sequence joins TRBV10-3 and TRBJ1-1, with 8 bases that match TRBD1. Per the germline V gene, CDR1 is ENHRY and CDR2 is SYGVKD. The CDR3 has 15 amino acids. The V and J ends lost 6 bases and 4 bases, in that order; junction bases with no gene match: 10. The CDR3 reads CAISNPSGGVTEAFF. The CDR3 region has the DNA TGTGCCATCAGCAACCCCTCAGGGGGCGTCACTGAAGCTTTCTTT.

This chain joins TRBV30 and TRBJ2-1; D could derive from TRBD1 or TRBD2 (5 bases each). From germline, CDR1 is GTSNPN and CDR2 SVGIG (reference sequence). The CDR3 spans 13 residues. V was cut by 4 bases and J by 10 bases, with 17 bases left in between. CDR3 loop: CAWNVGLAREQFF. In DNA form, the CDR3 reads TGTGCCTGGAACGTGGGGCTAGCAAGGGAGCAGTTCTTC. Using reference TRBV30 and TRBJ2-1 for the parts outside the CDR3, the full variable domain is SQTIHQWPATLVQPVGSPLSLECTVEGTSNPNLYWYRQAAGRGLQLLFYSVGIGQISSEVPQNLSASRPQDRQFILSSKKLLLSDSGFYLCAWNVGLAREQFFGPGTRLTVL.

The chain couples TRBV3-1 (or the pseudogene TRBV3-2) to TRBJ2-2, with D perhaps TRBD2 (6 bases). Germline V CDR1 and CDR2: LGHDT, YNNKEL (reference sequence). The CDR3 runs to 17 residues. Trimming removed 4 bases at V and 6 bases at J, with 21 bases between. The CDR3 sequence: CASSRTRGGGIAGELFF. The CDR3 DNA is TGTGCCAGCAGCCGGACCCGTGGGGGAGGTATAGCCGGGGAGCTGTTTTTT.

The V call is TRBV24-1, the J call TRBJ2-3, with D possibly matching TRBD2 (6 bases). V was trimmed by 2 bases and J by 4 bases, leaving 12 bases between them. Germline CDR1 is KGHDR and CDR2 is SFDVKD. This CDR3 is 15 amino acids long. CDR3 region: CATSDSGSGADTQYF. The CDR3 DNA is TGTGCCACCAGTGATTCCGGGAGTGGGGCAGATACGCAGTATTTT.

The chain has TRBV5-4 and TRBJ2-1; D is possibly TRBD2 (6 bases). Germline V gives CDR1 SGHNT, CDR2 YYREEE (reference sequence). V gave up 0 bases and J gave up 7 bases, with 14 bases separating them. The CDR3 runs 15 residues. The CDR3 spells CASSLENFGGNEQFF. The CDR3 DNA is TGTGCCAGCAGCTTGGAGAATTTCGGAGGGAATGAGCAGTTCTTC.

The chain couples TRBV2 to TRBJ2-7, with D possibly TRBD2 on 5 matching bases. Per germline, CDR1 SNHLY and CDR2 FYNNEI. The CDR3 is made up of 12 amino acids. The V end lost 7 bases, the J end lost 6 bases, and 13 bases lay between the germline ends. The CDR3 bases are TGTGCCAGCACCGTAACGGCGGGCGAGCAGTACTTC. Translation gives CASTVTAGEQYF. Using reference TRBV2 and TRBJ2-7 for the parts outside the CDR3, the full variable domain is EPEVTQTPSHQVTQMGQEVILRCVPISNHLYFYWYRQILGQKVEFLVSFYNNEISEKSEIFDDQFSVERPDGSNFTLKIRSTKLEDSAMYFCASTVTAGEQYFGPGTRLTVT.

CDR3 region: CATSDLGLAGENEQFF. In DNA, the CDR3 is TGTGCCACCAGTGATTTGGGACTAGCGGGGGAAAATGAGCAGTTCTTC. The chain combines TRBV24-1 with TRBJ2-1, with TRBD2 identical over 13 bases. In germline, CDR1 is KGHDR, CDR2 SFDVKD. The CDR3 covers 16 residues. The trim removed 0 bases at V and 7 bases at J, leaving 2 bases unmatched.

This clone was recorded only once. The V gene is TRBV20-1, the J gene TRBJ2-7; D may match TRBD1 or TRBD2 (5 bases each). The CDR3 length is 13 residues. The V and J ends lost 3 bases and 2 bases respectively, with 11 bases between them. The germline V gene encodes CDR1 DFQATT and CDR2 SNEGSKA (reference sequence). CDR3 sequence reads: CSASYEGTYEQYF. The CDR3 region has the DNA TGCAGTGCTAGTTACGAGGGGACCTACGAGCAGTACTTC.

This clone has a handful of counts. The V call is TRBV9, the J call TRBJ2-5, with a tentative D call TRBD1 (5 bases). This CDR3 has 14 residues. Trimming left V 0 bases short and J 5 bases short, with 11 bases between. In germline, CDR1 is SGDLS, CDR2 YYNGEE. The CDR3 DNA sequence: TGTGCCAGCAGCGTAGGGCAGGGCTGGGAGACCCAGTACTTC. Translation gives CASSVGQGWETQYF.

The V and J genes are TRBV6-1 and TRBJ1-2, with 9 bases that match TRBD1. The J segment lost 5 bases and the V segment lost 0 bases, leaving 1 base of the junction unmatched. The CDR3 length is 14 residues. Germline V lookup: CDR1 MNHNS, CDR2 SASEGT. As DNA, the CDR3 is TGTGCCAGCAGTGAAGCCGGGACAGGGTATGGCTACACCTTC. Amino acids: CASSEAGTGYGYTF.

The chain has TRBV10-1 and TRBJ2-5; D gene unclear. Germline V gives CDR1 WNHNN, CDR2 SYGVQD (reference sequence). The V gene lost 3 bases and the J gene lost 0 bases, with 11 bases spanning the gap. The CDR3 has 15 residues. CDR3: CASSEGRQHQETQYF. In DNA form, the CDR3 reads TGCGCCAGCAGTGAAGGCAGGCAGCACCAAGAGACCCAGTACTTC.

This chain uses TRBV5-3 with TRBJ2-7; TRBD1 aligns across 10 bases. TRBV5-3 is labeled an ORF, and its function is uncertain. This CDR3 has 14 amino acids. V dropped 5 bases and J dropped 5; count of bases not matched to a gene: 7. CDR3: CARSYGQGVHEQYF. The CDR3 coding sequence is TGTGCCAGAAGTTATGGACAGGGGGTCCACGAGCAGTACTTC.

This chain joins TRBV7-2 and TRBJ2-1; the D gene is possibly TRBD1 (6 bases). Germline V gene data show CDR1 as SGHTA and CDR2 as FQGNSA. V dropped 5 bases and J dropped 3 bases, with 17 bases sitting between them. This CDR3 is 16 amino acids long. The CDR3 reads CASSPRGTGSYNEQFF. In DNA form, the CDR3 reads TGTGCCAGCAGCCCCCGGGGAACAGGGAGCTACAATGAGCAGTTCTTC.

The chain uses TRBV9 and TRBJ2-5; D is tentatively TRBD1 or TRBD2 (6 bases each). Trimming took 4 bases from V and 2 from J, leaving 12 bases between them. CDR1 is SGDLS, CDR2 YYNGEE, per germline. The CDR3 has 14 amino acids. CDR3 in DNA: TGTGCCAGCAGCCCGGGGGCCTTACAAGAGACCCAGTACTTC. Protein sequence: CASSPGALQETQYF.

The chain is built from TRBV3-1 (or the pseudogene TRBV3-2) and TRBJ2-7; 14 bases match TRBD2. V lost 4 bases to trimming and J lost 2 bases; unmatched junction nucleotides: 7. The germline V gene has CDR1 LGHDT and CDR2 YNNKEL (reference sequence). The CDR3 is 17 amino acids. This chain's CDR3 is CASSPHPGLAGAYEQYF. The DNA of the CDR3 is TGTGCCAGCAGCCCCCACCCGGGACTAGCGGGAGCCTACGAGCAGTACTTC.

V is TRBV5-1 and J is TRBJ1-1; D unclear. Per germline, CDR1 SGHRS and CDR2 YFSETQ. The V end was cut by 4 bases, the J end by 1 base, with 5 bases between. CDR3 length: 12 residues. Written as DNA, the CDR3 is TGCGCCAGCAGCCGGGGGAACACTGAAGCTTTCTTT. Amino acid sequence: CASSRGNTEAFF.

The V and J genes are TRBV7-6 and TRBJ2-3; the match to TRBD2 covers 12 bases. The CDR3 has 17 residues. Germline V lookup: CDR1 SGHVS, CDR2 FNYEAQ. V lost 5 bases and J lost 2; bases outside the gene matches: 8. CDR3 loop: CASSLGLAGTTTDTQYF. Written as DNA, the CDR3 is TGTGCCAGCAGCCTCGGACTAGCGGGGACTACCACAGATACGCAGTATTTT.

V usage is TRBV6-4 and J usage is TRBJ2-7; 14 bases fit TRBD2. This CDR3 contains 19 residues. The J segment lost 8 bases and the V segment lost 2 bases, leaving 17 bases of the junction unmatched. Germline values: CDR1 MRHNA, CDR2 SNTAGT. The CDR3 sequence is CASSDPLGTSGSSTRKQYF. CDR3 bases: TGTGCCAGCAGTGACCCCCTCGGGACTAGCGGGAGCTCAACGAGGAAGCAGTACTTC.

This clone was counted a single time. This chain connects TRBV4-1 to TRBJ1-4; D unresolved. Germline V gene lookup returns CDR1 MGHRA and CDR2 YSYEKL. Between the trimmed V and J ends, which lost 5 bases and 1 base, there was a span of 14 bases. The CDR3 runs to 16 residues. CDR3 region: CASSSISGRTNEKLFF. CDR3 nucleotide sequence: TGCGCCAGCAGCTCAATCTCCGGGAGAACTAATGAAAAACTGTTTTTT.

The V and J genes are TRBV2 and TRBJ1-1; D ambiguous. CDR3 size: 14 residues. Germline CDR1 SNHLY, CDR2 FYNNEI. V was clipped by 3 bases and J by 0 bases, with 8 bases between them. CDR3 amino acids: CASSDGLVNTEAFF. DNA of the CDR3: TGTGCCAGCAGTGATGGATTGGTGAACACTGAAGCTTTCTTT.

The CDR3 DNA reads TGTGCCAGCAGCTTAGAACCGGGGGGCTATGGCTACACCTTC. This translates into CASSLEPGGYGYTF. The V gene is TRBV11-2, the J gene TRBJ1-2, with TRBD1 as a possible D gene (5 bases). The CDR3 consists of 14 residues. Trimming stripped 0 bases from V and 4 bases from J, with 9 bases between. Germline CDR1 and CDR2: SGHAT and FQNNGV.

The chain combines TRBV28 with TRBJ1-5; 8 bases align to TRBD1. From germline, CDR1 is MDHEN and CDR2 SYDVKM. The J segment lost 3 bases and the V segment lost 4 bases, leaving 2 bases of the junction unmatched. The CDR3 covers 14 residues. The CDR3 sequence is CASSSGQDNQPQHF. CDR3 nucleotides: TGTGCCAGCAGTTCGGGACAGGACAATCAGCCCCAGCATTTT.